This T cell receptor (beta chain) stems from a study of blood T cell repertoires in COVID-19. The length of the CDR3 is 14 residues. The V gene lost 0 bases and the J gene lost 2 bases, with 7 bases spanning the gap. The V gene's germline CDR1 is SGHRS and CDR2 YFSETQ. Per the original methods: It was from reference gene primer amplification that nucleated cell counts were estimated. The assay was immunoSEQ multiplex PCR, and TCRdb's table has in-frame clones only and misses some. D and trimming were read from the DNA, whereas the V and J calls and clone size are those reported in that table. This table holds under 300,000 clones, roughly 90% found once.

This clonotype originated in a woman aged 40 to 50 who had recovered from COVID-19. The chain employs TRBV5-1 and TRBJ2-3; unclear D gene. The specimen was peripheral blood. The CDR3, as DNA: TGCGCCAGCAGCTTGGGGCATTACACAGATACGCAGTATTTT. It specifies CASSLGHYTDTQYF.